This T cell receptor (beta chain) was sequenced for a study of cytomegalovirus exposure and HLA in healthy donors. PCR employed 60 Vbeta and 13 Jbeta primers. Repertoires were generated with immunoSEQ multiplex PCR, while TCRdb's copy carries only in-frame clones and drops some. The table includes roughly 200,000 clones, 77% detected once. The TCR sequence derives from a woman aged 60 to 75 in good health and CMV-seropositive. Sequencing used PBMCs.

Written as DNA, the CDR3 is TGTGCCAGCAGTGCCCTAGCGGGAGCTTACAATGAGCAGTTCTTC. It is translated as CASSALAGAYNEQFF. The V call is TRBV6-1, the J call TRBJ2-1, with 10 bases that match TRBD2. The germline V gene encodes CDR1 MNHNS and CDR2 SASEGT. This CDR3 has 15 residues. J lost 4 bases, V lost 4 bases, and 4 bases had no gene match.